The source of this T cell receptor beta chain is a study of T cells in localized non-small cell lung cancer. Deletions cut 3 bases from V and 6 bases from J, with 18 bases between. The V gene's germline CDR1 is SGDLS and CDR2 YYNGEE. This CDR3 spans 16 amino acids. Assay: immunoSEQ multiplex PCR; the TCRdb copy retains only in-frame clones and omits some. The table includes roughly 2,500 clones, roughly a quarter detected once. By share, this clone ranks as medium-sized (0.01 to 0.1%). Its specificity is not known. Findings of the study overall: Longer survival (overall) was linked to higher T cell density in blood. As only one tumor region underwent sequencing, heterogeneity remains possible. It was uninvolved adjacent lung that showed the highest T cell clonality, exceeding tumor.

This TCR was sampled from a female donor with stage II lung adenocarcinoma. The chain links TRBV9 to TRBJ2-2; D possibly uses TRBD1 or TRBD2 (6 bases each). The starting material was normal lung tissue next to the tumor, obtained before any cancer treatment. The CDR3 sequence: CASSDLMTGGAGELFF. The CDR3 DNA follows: TGTGCCAGCAGCGACCTCATGACAGGAGGGGCCGGGGAGCTGTTTTTT.